This T cell receptor (beta chain) was identified during a study of shared clonotypes between healthy human individuals. Study-wide results and caveats: Sorted-subset samples were not fully sequenced, rarefaction indicated.

This CDR3 contains 17 residues. V was clipped by 5 bases and J by 1 base; unmatched bases: 8. Germline V CDR1 and CDR2: SEHNR, FQNEAQ (reference sequence). For sorted subsets, approximately 180 ng DNA per replicate equaled around 30,000 T cell genomes. This table comes from immunoSEQ multiplex PCR, and its TCRdb copy is limited to in-frame clones, with some not included. This table has roughly 640,000 clones, roughly 97% appearing once. The table lists this clone with a count of one. The antigen remains unidentified. The source material was naive CD4+ T cells sorted from blood. Subset meaning: CD45RA+ positively selected. The chain links TRBV7-9 to TRBJ2-1; 10 nucleotides match TRBD2. The receptor was isolated from a woman aged 30 to 39 in good health. CDR3 residues: CASSKSELAGSYNEQFF. The CDR3 DNA is TGTGCCAGCAGCAAGTCGGAACTAGCGGGATCCTACAATGAGCAGTTCTTC. Full variable domain (outside the CDR3, taken from reference TRBV7-9 and TRBJ2-1): DTGVSQNPRHKITKRGQNVTFRCDPISEHNRLYWYRQTLGQGPEFLTYFQNEAQLEKSRLLSDRFSAERPKGSFSTLEIQRTEQGDSAMYLCASSKSELAGSYNEQFFGPGTRLTVL.